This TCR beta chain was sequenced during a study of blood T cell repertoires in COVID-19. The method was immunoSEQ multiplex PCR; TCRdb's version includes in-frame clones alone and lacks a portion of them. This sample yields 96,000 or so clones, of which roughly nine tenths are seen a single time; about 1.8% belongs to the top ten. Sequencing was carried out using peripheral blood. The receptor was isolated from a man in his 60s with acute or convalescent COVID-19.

CDR3 sequence (DNA): TGTGCCAGCTCACCATACTTGGCCCTGGGGAGGCTAGCGGGAGGGTTAGCCAAAAACATTCAGTACTTC. Amino acids: CASSPYLALGRLAGGLAKNIQYF. The V call is TRBV18, the J call TRBJ2-4, with TRBD2 identical over 12 bases. The germline V gene encodes CDR1 KGHSH and CDR2 LQKENI. The CDR3 loop spans 23 amino acids. V shed 2 bases and J 0 bases; nucleotides not matched to a gene: 20.